This T cell receptor beta chain was documented in a study of T cell repertoires in cytomegalovirus infection. This clonotype came up a few times. Antigen unknown. TCRdb reanalysed the reads using MiXCR and keeps one entry per CDR3 protein. The sample yields about 830,000 distinct CDR3 sequences, about 31% seen once. Trimming left V 5 bases short and J 5 bases short, with 11 bases between. The CDR3 is made up of 13 amino acids. The germline V gene has CDR1 KGHDR and CDR2 SFDVKD. The source material was cultured CD8+ T cells from PBMCs, sampled from culture after CMV antigen stimulation. The sequence was collected from a human donor in good health (CMV status not recorded). Some clones in this sample may be carry-over from other donors' samples. V is TRBV24-1 and J is TRBJ1-1; D is uncertain. The chain's CDR3 is CATSGGEGTEAFF. CDR3 DNA sequence: TGTGCCACCAGTGGTGGGGAAGGAACTGAAGCTTTCTTT.